Listed below are T cell receptor beta chains from one sample, sequenced in a study of shared clonotypes between healthy human individuals. Here immunoSEQ multiplex PCR was the method, and the copy in TCRdb shows in-frame clones only, minus some. The top ten hold around 1.8% of the sample, which has hundreds of thousands of clones, around four fifths seen once. The sequenced material came from memory CD4+ T cells sorted from blood. These receptors all stem from a woman aged 30 to 39 in good health. Both conserved end residues are part of each CDR3. The D gene is left open where the match is weak. Size values are once, few and many counts, or a class for expanded clones, and some rows have none.

j_call	clone_size	d_call	v_call	cdr3_aa	cdr3_nt
TRBJ2-6	few	TRBD1	TRBV28	CASSPVPGQSSGANVLTF	TGTGCCAGCAGTCCTGTACCGGGACAGAGCTCTGGGGCCAACGTCCTGACTTTC
TRBJ2-1	once	NA	TRBV28	CASSLRNNEQFF	TGTGCCAGCAGTTTGCGGAACAATGAGCAGTTCTTC
TRBJ2-1	NA	NA	TRBV30	CAWSVGGSGFGEQFF	TGTGCCTGGAGTGTTGGGGGGAGCGGTTTCGGTGAGCAGTTCTTC
TRBJ2-1	NA	NA	TRBV28	CASSSRRGPSYNEQFF	TGTGCCAGCAGTTCCCGGAGAGGCCCCTCCTACAATGAGCAGTTCTTC
TRBJ2-1	NA	NA	TRBV19	CASTQDTGTYNEQFF	TGTGCCAGTACCCAAGATACAGGGACATACAATGAGCAGTTCTTC
TRBJ2-3	NA	NA	TRBV7-2	CASSQNVLVSDTQYF	TGTGCCAGCAGCCAGAACGTCTTGGTCTCAGATACGCAGTATTTT
TRBJ2-1	NA	NA	TRBV7-8	CASSQEAASYNEQFF	TGTGCCAGCAGCCAGGAGGCTGCTTCCTACAATGAGCAGTTCTTC
TRBJ2-5	many	NA	TRBV2	CASNTLRGETQYF	TGTGCCAGCAATACGTTAAGGGGAGAGACCCAGTACTTC
TRBJ1-5	NA	NA	TRBV28	CASERVSNQPQHF	TGTGCCAGCGAGAGGGTTAGCAATCAGCCCCAGCATTTT
TRBJ1-5	NA	TRBD1	TRBV6-1	CASIGTGGRQPQHF	TGTGCCAGCATTGGGACAGGGGGCCGTCAGCCCCAGCATTTT
TRBJ1-5	NA	TRBD1	TRBV7-9	CASSLEGTALAPQHF	TGTGCCAGCAGCTTAGAGGGGACAGCTTTGGCGCCCCAGCATTTT
TRBJ1-1	NA	NA	TRBV27	CASSFRRASTEAFF	TGTGCCAGCAGTTTCCGCAGGGCCTCCACTGAAGCTTTCTTT
TRBJ1-1	NA	TRBD1	TRBV5-1	CASSLGLEGAGTEAFF	TGCGCCAGCAGCTTGGGGTTGGAGGGGGCCGGGACTGAAGCTTTCTTT
TRBJ1-5	NA	TRBD1	TRBV19	CASAGDRGRILSNQPQHF	TGTGCCAGTGCGGGGGACAGGGGCCGTATTCTTAGCAATCAGCCCCAGCATTTT
TRBJ2-7	NA	NA	TRBV10-3	CAISGPGINEQYF	TGTGCCATCAGTGGCCCAGGGATCAACGAGCAGTACTTC
TRBJ1-2	NA	NA	TRBV28	CATSAGRAYGYTF	TGTGCCACGTCTGCGGGACGGGCATATGGCTACACCTTC
TRBJ2-7	NA	NA	TRBV5-6	CASSFLTAAYEQYF	TGTGCCAGCAGCTTCTTAACGGCCGCCTACGAGCAGTACTTC
TRBJ1-1	NA	NA	TRBV5-1	CASSFNGGTEAFF	TGCGCCAGCAGCTTTAACGGAGGAACTGAAGCTTTCTTT
TRBJ1-1	NA	NA	TRBV27	CASSLGGQGNTEAFF	TGTGCCAGCAGTTTGGGGGGGCAGGGAAACACTGAAGCTTTCTTT
TRBJ2-7	NA	NA	TRBV6-6	CASSDPETYEQYF	TGTGCCAGCAGCGACCCGGAGACCTACGAGCAGTACTTC
TRBJ2-2	NA	NA	TRBV7-9	CASSLEGVTGELFF	TGTGCCAGCAGCTTAGAAGGAGTCACCGGGGAGCTGTTTTTT
TRBJ2-1	NA	NA	TRBV7-2	CASSPSDTYNEQFF	TGTGCCAGCAGCCCTTCAGATACCTACAATGAGCAGTTCTTC
TRBJ1-1	NA	NA	TRBV6-5	CASSRVGYTEAFF	TGTGCCAGCAGCCGGGTAGGGTACACTGAAGCTTTCTTT
TRBJ2-7	NA	NA	TRBV28	CASSLVGSRSYEQYF	TGTGCCAGCAGTTTGGTCGGCAGCAGGAGCTACGAGCAGTACTTC
TRBJ2-7	NA	TRBD2	TRBV30	CAWGKKGLVMSRYF	TGTGCCTGGGGTAAAAAGGGACTAGTAATGAGTCGGTACTTC
TRBJ1-2	few	TRBD1	TRBV30	CASNRDRGYTF	TGTGCTTCCAATCGGGACAGAGGCTACACCTTC
TRBJ2-2	NA	NA	TRBV9	CASSVRQGTGELFF	TGTGCCAGCAGCGTACGTCAGGGCACCGGGGAGCTGTTTTTT
TRBJ2-1	NA	TRBD1	TRBV7-2	CASSLAPGTGRNEQFF	TGTGCCAGCAGCTTAGCTCCCGGGACAGGGCGCAATGAGCAGTTCTTC
TRBJ1-2	many	NA	TRBV29-1	CSVEDPGGGEAF	TGCAGCGTTGAAGATCCCGGAGGGGGGGAGGCCTTC
TRBJ2-1	NA	TRBD2	TRBV5-4	CASSLAAGVKYNEQFF	TGTGCCAGCAGCTTGGCCGCGGGAGTGAAGTACAATGAGCAGTTCTTC
TRBJ1-4	once	NA	TRBV7-2	CASSAYEGLGEKLFF	TGTGCCAGCTCAGCTTATGAAGGGTTGGGTGAAAAACTGTTTTTT
TRBJ2-3	few	NA	TRBV19	CASRRREEDTQYF	TGTGCCAGTCGAAGAAGGGAGGAAGATACGCAGTATTTT
TRBJ2-3	NA	NA	TRBV7-2	CASSLGLATDTQYF	TGTGCCAGCAGCTTAGGGCTAGCCACAGATACGCAGTATTTT
TRBJ2-6	NA	NA	TRBV19	CASSIVDSGANVLTF	TGTGCCAGTAGTATAGTTGACTCTGGGGCCAACGTCCTGACTTTC
TRBJ2-2	NA	NA	TRBV6-6	CASSRGGTNTGELFF	TGTGCCAGCTCCAGGGGAGGGACGAACACCGGGGAGCTGTTTTTT
TRBJ2-1	NA	TRBD2	TRBV28	CASSASAGVNEQFF	TGTGCCAGCAGTGCGTCAGCGGGAGTCAATGAGCAGTTCTTC
TRBJ2-7	NA	TRBD2	TRBV5-1	CASSLGTSGNNEQYF	TGCGCCAGCAGCTTAGGGACTAGCGGGAATAACGAGCAGTACTTC
TRBJ1-1	NA	NA	TRBV7-9	CASSLDGLGTGTEAFF	TGTGCCAGCAGCTTAGACGGACTCGGTACGGGCACTGAAGCTTTCTTT
TRBJ1-3	NA	TRBD1	TRBV28	CASSFSTGTNTIYF	TGTGCCAGCAGTTTCTCGACAGGGACCAACACCATATATTTT
TRBJ2-5	NA	TRBD2	TRBV29-1	CSINLAGGPQTQYF	TGCAGCATCAATCTAGCGGGAGGGCCGCAGACCCAGTACTTC
TRBJ1-4	NA	TRBD1	TRBV25-1	CASSDPPGQGGEKLFF	TGTGCCAGCAGTGACCCCCCGGGACAGGGGGGCGAAAAACTGTTTTTT
TRBJ1-2	NA	NA	TRBV27	CASSLSKYTGRGYTF	TGTGCCAGCAGTTTATCGAAGTACACGGGCCGTGGCTACACCTTC
TRBJ1-4	NA	NA	TRBV10-3	CAISELEGPHEKLFF	TGTGCCATCAGTGAGTTAGAAGGGCCTCATGAAAAACTGTTTTTT
TRBJ1-5	once	NA	TRBV10-3	CAISEDTHSNQPQHF	TGTGCCATCAGTGAGGACACTCATAGCAATCAGCCCCAGCATTTT
TRBJ1-1	NA	NA	TRBV28	CASSLRGLRITGAFF	TGTGCCAGCAGTTTAAGGGGGTTGAGGATAACGGGAGCTTTCTTT
TRBJ2-7	NA	TRBD2	TRBV4-1	CASSRKSTSGDSYEQYF	TGCGCCAGCAGCCGAAAATCAACTAGCGGGGACTCGTACGAGCAGTACTTC
TRBJ2-1	NA	TRBD2	TRBV5-1	CASSWSGDGNEQFF	TGCGCCAGCAGCTGGAGCGGGGACGGGAATGAGCAGTTCTTC
TRBJ1-3	NA	NA	TRBV4-1	CASSQGRGSGNTIYF	TGCGCCAGCAGCCAAGGTCGAGGCTCTGGAAACACCATATATTTT
TRBJ2-5	NA	TRBD2	TRBV28	CASSIPTSGVRETQYF	TGTGCCAGCAGTATACCGACTAGCGGGGTCCGGGAGACCCAGTACTTC
TRBJ2-5	NA	TRBD1	TRBV10-3	CAISPAGTGGPQETQYF	TGTGCCATCAGTCCGGCGGGGACAGGGGGGCCGCAAGAGACCCAGTACTTC
TRBJ2-3	NA	TRBD2	TRBV25-1	CASSVQLAGGTDTQYF	TGTGCCAGCAGTGTACAACTAGCGGGAGGCACAGATACGCAGTATTTT
TRBJ2-1	NA	TRBD1	TRBV11-2	CASSKTGKYNEQFF	TGTGCCAGCAGCAAGACAGGGAAATACAATGAGCAGTTCTTC
TRBJ1-5	NA	NA	TRBV2	CASSAQYSNQPQHF	TGTGCCAGCAGTGCGCAGTATAGCAATCAGCCCCAGCATTTT